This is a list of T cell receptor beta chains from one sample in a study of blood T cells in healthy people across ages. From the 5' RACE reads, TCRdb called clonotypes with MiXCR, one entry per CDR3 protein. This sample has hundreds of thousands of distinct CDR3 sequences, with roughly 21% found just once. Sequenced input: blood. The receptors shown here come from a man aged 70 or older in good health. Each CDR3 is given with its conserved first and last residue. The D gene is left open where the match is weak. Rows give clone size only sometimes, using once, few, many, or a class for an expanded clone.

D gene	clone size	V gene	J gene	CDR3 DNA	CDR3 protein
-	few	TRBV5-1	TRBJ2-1	TGCGCCAGCAGCTTTTTGGGGGAGGACTACAATGAGCAGTTCTTC	CASSFLGEDYNEQFF
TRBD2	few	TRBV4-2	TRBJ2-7	TGTGCCAGCAGCCAAGGACTAGCGCATTCTTACGAGCAGTACTTC	CASSQGLAHSYEQYF
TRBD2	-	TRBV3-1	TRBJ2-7	TGTGCCAGCAGAGCCGGGACTAGCCACGAGCAGTACTTC	CASRAGTSHEQYF
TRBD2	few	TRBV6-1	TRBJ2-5	TGTGCCAGCAAACCTTCCCCTAGCGGGACACCAGAGACCCAGTACTTC	CASKPSPSGTPETQYF
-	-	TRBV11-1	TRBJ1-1	TGTGCCAGCAGCTTAAGGGACGAGGCTGAAGCTTTCTTT	CASSLRDEAEAFF
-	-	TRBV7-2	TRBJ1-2	TGTGCCAGCAGCTTCCCCAAGACAGGATTGGGCGGCTACACCTTC	CASSFPKTGLGGYTF
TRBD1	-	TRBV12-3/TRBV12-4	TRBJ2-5	TGTGCCAGCAGTACTGGACAGGGTAAACAAGAGACCCAGTACTTC	CASSTGQGKQETQYF
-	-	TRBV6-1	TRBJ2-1	TGTGCCAGCAGTGCCCAGGGGGGTCGATACAATGAGCAGTTCTTC	CASSAQGGRYNEQFF
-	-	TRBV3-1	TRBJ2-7	TGTGCCAGCAGCCGGGACATAATGGGCTACGAGCAGTACTTC	CASSRDIMGYEQYF
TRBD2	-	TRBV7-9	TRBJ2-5	TGTGCCAGCAGCTTAGGGACTAGTTTTCAAGAGACCCAGTACTTC	CASSLGTSFQETQYF
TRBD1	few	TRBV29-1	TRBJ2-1	TGCAGCGTTGAATGGTACAGGGGTAGTGAGCAGTTCTTC	CSVEWYRGSEQFF
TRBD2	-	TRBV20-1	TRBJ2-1	TGCAGTGCTTACCGGGACTATCAGTTCTTC	CSAYRDYQFF
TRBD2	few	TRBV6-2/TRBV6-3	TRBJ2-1	TGTGCCAGCCAGGAAGTGGCTAGCGGGACCGATGAGCAGTTCTTC	CASQEVASGTDEQFF
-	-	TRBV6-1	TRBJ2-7	TGTGCCAGCAGTGAATCCCGGACGGCACAGTACTTC	CASSESRTAQYF
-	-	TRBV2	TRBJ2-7	TGTGCCAGTAACCCGGAGAGAACTGGGGAGCAGTACTTC	CASNPERTGEQYF
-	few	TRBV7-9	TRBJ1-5	TGTGCCAGCAGCTCCGGGCCCCAGGGTTCGTGGCCCCAGCATTTT	CASSSGPQGSWPQHF
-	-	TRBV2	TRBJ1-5	TGTGCCAGCAGCCTTCCAGGCAATCAGCCCCAGCATTTT	CASSLPGNQPQHF
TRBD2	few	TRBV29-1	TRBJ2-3	TGCAGCGTCAGGACTAGCGGGAGCTGGGGTGATAGCACAGATACGCAGTATTTT	CSVRTSGSWGDSTDTQYF
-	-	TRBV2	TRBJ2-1	TGTGCCAGCAGCTTCAGGGGTGGCGGAAGCTCCTACAATGAGCAGTTCTTC	CASSFRGGGSSYNEQFF
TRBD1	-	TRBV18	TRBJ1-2	TGTGTCAGCTCACCATCACAGGGGATCGGCTACACCTTC	CVSSPSQGIGYTF
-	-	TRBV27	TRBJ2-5	TGTGCCAGCAGTCCGACGGGACAAATTATTGCGCGGAAGACCCAGTACTTC	CASSPTGQIIARKTQYF
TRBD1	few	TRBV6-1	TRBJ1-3	TGTGCCAGCAGTGAAGCGCTTGGGACAGCTTCGGGTAGCGCCATATATTTT	CASSEALGTASGSAIYF
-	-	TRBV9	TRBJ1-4	TGTGCCAGCAGCGTAGCCGAGGGAGAGGAAAAACTGTTTTTT	CASSVAEGEEKLFF
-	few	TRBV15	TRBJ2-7	TGTGCCACCAGCCAAGTTGAAGGACATGGCTCCTACGAGCAGTACTTC	CATSQVEGHGSYEQYF
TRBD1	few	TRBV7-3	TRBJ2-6	TGTGCCAGCAGCTTAGGACAGGGACTTGCTGGGGCCAACGTCCTGACTTTC	CASSLGQGLAGANVLTF
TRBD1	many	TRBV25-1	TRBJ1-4	TGTGCCAGCAGTGCCAGGGGGACAGGGGAAAAACTGTTTTTT	CASSARGTGEKLFF
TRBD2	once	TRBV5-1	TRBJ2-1	TGCGCCAGCAGCTTTGATCCAGCGGGAGACAATGAGCAGTTCTTC	CASSFDPAGDNEQFF
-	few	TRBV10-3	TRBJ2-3	TGTGCCATCAGTGAGACGAAAGGACTACAGGCGAGCACAGATACGCAGTATTTT	CAISETKGLQASTDTQYF
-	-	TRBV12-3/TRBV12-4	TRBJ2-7	TGTGCCAGCAGTCCTGGGACACTAAGGGGCTACGAGCAGTACTTC	CASSPGTLRGYEQYF
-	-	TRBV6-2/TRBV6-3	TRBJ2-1	TGTGCCAGCAGTTACATGGGGGAAGGCAATGAGCAGTTCTTC	CASSYMGEGNEQFF
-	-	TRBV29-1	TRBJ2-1	TGCAGCGTTGATAATCCGGTACAGTACAATGAGCAGTTCTTC	CSVDNPVQYNEQFF